Only a few counts were recorded for the clone carrying this TCR beta chain. This CDR3 has 14 residues. With 6 bases removed from V and 5 bases from J, the gap between germline ends came to 11 bases. Germline CDR1 and CDR2: WSHSY and SAAADI. The record originates from a study of blood T cell repertoires in COVID-19. Study background: Researchers got acute and convalescent COVID-19 samples from the United States, Italy and Spain. From T cells, B-cell-depleted T cells, or PBMCs came the material, which was cDNA or gDNA.

Per the original data handling: Researchers report that nucleated cell counts were estimated from reference gene primer amplification. Clones were read by immunoSEQ multiplex PCR, and TCRdb kept only the in-frame ones, dropping some. That table supplies the V and J calls and clone size; D and trimming were determined from the DNA. The sample lists a few hundred thousand clones; roughly nine tenths were seen once. The source of this sequence is a man between 18 and 35 years old with active or convalescent COVID-19. Sequences were obtained from peripheral blood. This chain connects TRBV10-2 to TRBJ1-6; weak D call: TRBD1 (6 bases). In DNA form, the CDR3 reads TGCGCCAGCAGCAACAGGGCCGATAATTCACCCCTCCACTTT. Protein: CASSNRADNSPLHF.